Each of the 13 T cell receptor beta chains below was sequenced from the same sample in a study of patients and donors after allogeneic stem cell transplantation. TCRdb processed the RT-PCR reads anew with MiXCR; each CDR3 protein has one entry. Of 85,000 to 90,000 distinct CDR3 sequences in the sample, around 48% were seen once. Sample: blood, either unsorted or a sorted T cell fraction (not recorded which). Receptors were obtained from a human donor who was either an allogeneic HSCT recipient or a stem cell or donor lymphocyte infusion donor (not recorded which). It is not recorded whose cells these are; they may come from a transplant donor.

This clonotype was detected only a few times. DNA of the CDR3: TGTGCCAGCAGTGATCCCGTGCAAGGCTACACCTTC. Protein sequence: CASSDPVQGYTF. This chain links TRBV2 with TRBJ1-2; D is undetermined. Germline loops: CDR1 SNHLY, CDR2 FYNNEI. The CDR3 contains 12 residues. The V and J ends lost 3 bases and 8 bases respectively, with 10 bases between them.

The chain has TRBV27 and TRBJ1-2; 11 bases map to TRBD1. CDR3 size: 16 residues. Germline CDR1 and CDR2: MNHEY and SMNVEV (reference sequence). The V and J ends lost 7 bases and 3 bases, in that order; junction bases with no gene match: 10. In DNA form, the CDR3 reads TGTGCCAGCACATGGACAGGGGGCCTGTGGGACTATGGCTACACCTTC. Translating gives CASTWTGGLWDYGYTF.

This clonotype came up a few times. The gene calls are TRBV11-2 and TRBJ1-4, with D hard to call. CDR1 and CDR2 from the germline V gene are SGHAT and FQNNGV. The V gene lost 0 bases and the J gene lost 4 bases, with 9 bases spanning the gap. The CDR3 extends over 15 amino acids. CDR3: CASSLEGQFNEKLFF. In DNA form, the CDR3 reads TGTGCCAGCAGCTTAGAAGGGCAGTTTAATGAAAAACTGTTTTTT. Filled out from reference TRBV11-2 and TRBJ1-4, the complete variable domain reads EAGVAQSPRYKIIEKRQSVAFWCNPISGHATLYWYQQILGQGPKLLIQFQNNGVVDDSQLPKDRFSAERLKGVDSTLKIQPAKLEDSAVYLCASSLEGQFNEKLFFGSGTQLSVL.

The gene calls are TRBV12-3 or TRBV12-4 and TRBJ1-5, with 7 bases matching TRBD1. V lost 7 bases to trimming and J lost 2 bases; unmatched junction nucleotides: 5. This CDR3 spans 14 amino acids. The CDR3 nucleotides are TGTGCCAGCATTCTAGGACAGGGCAATCAGCCCCAGCATTTT. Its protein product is CASILGQGNQPQHF.

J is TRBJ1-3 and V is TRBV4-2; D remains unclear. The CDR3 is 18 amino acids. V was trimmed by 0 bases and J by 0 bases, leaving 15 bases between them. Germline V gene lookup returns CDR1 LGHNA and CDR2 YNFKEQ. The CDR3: CASSQETYSRNSGNTIYF. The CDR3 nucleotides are TGTGCCAGCAGCCAAGAAACTTACAGCCGGAACTCTGGAAACACCATATATTTT.

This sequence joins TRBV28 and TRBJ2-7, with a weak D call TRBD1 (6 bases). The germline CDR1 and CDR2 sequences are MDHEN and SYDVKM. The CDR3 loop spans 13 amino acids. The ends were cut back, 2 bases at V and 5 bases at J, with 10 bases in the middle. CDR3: CASSLPGVNEQYF. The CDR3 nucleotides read TGTGCCAGCAGTTTACCAGGGGTAAACGAGCAGTACTTC.

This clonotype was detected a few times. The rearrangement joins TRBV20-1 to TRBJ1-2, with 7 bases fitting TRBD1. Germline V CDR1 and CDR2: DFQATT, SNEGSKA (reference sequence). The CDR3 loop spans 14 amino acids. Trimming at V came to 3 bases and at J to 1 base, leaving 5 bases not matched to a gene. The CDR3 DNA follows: TGCAGTGCTAGTTGGGACAGAAATAACTATGGCTACACCTTC. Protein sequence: CSASWDRNNYGYTF.

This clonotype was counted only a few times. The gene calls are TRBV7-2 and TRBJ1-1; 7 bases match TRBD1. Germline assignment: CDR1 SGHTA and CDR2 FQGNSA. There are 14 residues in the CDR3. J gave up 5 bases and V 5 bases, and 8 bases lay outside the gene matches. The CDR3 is CASSLNRGWTEAFF. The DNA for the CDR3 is TGTGCCAGCAGCCTCAACAGGGGATGGACTGAAGCTTTCTTT.

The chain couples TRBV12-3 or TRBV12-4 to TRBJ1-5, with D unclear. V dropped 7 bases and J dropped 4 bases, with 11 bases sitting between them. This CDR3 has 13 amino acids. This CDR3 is CASTSATNQPQHF. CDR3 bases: TGTGCCAGCACATCGGCTACGAATCAGCCCCAGCATTTT.

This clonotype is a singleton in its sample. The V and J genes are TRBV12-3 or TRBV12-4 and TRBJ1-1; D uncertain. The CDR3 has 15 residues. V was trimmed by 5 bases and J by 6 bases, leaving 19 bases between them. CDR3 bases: TGTGCCAGCAGTCCTCAGGTGAGGGATGTCGCTGAAGCTTTCTTT. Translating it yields CASSPQVRDVAEAFF.

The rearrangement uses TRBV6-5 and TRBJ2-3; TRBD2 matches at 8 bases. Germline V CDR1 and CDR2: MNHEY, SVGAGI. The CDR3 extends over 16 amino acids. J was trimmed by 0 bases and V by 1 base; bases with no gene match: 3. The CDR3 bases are TGTGCCAGCAGTTACTTAGCTAGCGGGAGCACAGATACGCAGTATTTT. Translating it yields CASSYLASGSTDTQYF.

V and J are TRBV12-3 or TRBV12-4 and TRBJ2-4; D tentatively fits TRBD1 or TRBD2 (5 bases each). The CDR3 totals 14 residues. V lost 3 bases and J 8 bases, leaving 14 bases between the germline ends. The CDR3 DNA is TGTGCCAGCAGTTTTTGGGACCGATGGGACATTCAGTACTTC. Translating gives CASSFWDRWDIQYF.

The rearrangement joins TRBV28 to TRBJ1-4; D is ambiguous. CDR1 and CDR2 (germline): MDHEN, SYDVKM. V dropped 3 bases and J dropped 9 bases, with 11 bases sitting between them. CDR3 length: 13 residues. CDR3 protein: CASSLLTAKKLFF. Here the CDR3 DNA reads TGTGCCAGCAGTTTGTTGACGGCAAAAAAACTGTTTTTT.